The clone carrying this T cell receptor (beta chain) showed up many times. Its antigen is undetermined. With a duration under 2 months, the hyperthyroidism was newly diagnosed in patients aged 18 to 65. Each diagnosis drew on symptoms, thyroxine, TRAb, thyroid ultrasound and orbital computed tomography findings. Germline V gives CDR1 SGHDT, CDR2 YYEEEE. Trimming pared 0 bases from V and 8 bases from J, leaving 12 bases between. This CDR3 has 15 residues. The sample belongs to a study of T cells in Graves' hyperthyroidism and ophthalmopathy. Across the whole study: The authors collected peripheral blood at initial diagnosis, before any treatment. Findings and caveats of the study: Blood also held most thyroid clonotypes expanded beyond 0.001.

TCR beta CDR3 regions were amplified from RNA. With the HTBI primer set, the TCR CDR3 went through a first round of RT-PCR. From the multiplex PCR reads, TCRdb called clonotypes with MiXCR, one entry per CDR3 protein. The sample holds 750,000 to 950,000 distinct CDR3 sequences; roughly 37% are singletons and the top ten take more than 7%. This chain uses TRBV5-6 with TRBJ1-6, with D possibly being TRBD1 (5 bases). Sequenced input: blood. The source of this sequence is a man aged 18 to 30 with Graves' hyperthyroidism. The CDR3 sequence is CASSLARDGDSPLHF. CDR3 bases: TGTGCCAGCAGCTTGGCCAGGGACGGGGATTCACCCCTCCACTTT.